Presented here are 3 T cell receptor beta chains from one specimen sequenced in a study of OX40 agonist ivuxolimab in advanced cancers. The table came from immunoSEQ multiplex PCR; TCRdb's copy has only in-frame clones and leaves some out. The sample has around 60,000 clones; roughly 85% are singletons. This sample comprised CD4+ or CD8+ T cells sorted from blood, obtained in a trial of the OX40 agonist ivuxolimab. Source of these receptors: an adult with an advanced solid tumor such as melanoma, head and neck, liver or kidney cancer.

The chain is built from TRBV15 and TRBJ1-1; D unclear. V was clipped by 0 bases and J by 8 bases, with 10 bases between them. Germline V gene sequence: CDR1 LNHNV, CDR2 YYDKDF (reference sequence). This CDR3 has 13 residues. CDR3 nucleotide sequence: TGTGCCACCAGCAGAGACTACTCGGCGGAAGCTTTCTTT. Protein: CATSRDYSAEAFF.

Only one count was recorded for this clone. The chain combines TRBV5-1 with TRBJ2-5; 9 nucleotides match TRBD2. This CDR3 has 16 amino acids. After removal of 2 bases from V and 2 bases from J, the junction contained 7 bases not matched to a gene. Looked up from germline, CDR1 is SGHRS and CDR2 is YFSETQ. CDR3 in amino acids: CASSLQSSGEQETQYF. In DNA, the CDR3 is TGCGCCAGCAGCTTACAGTCTAGCGGGGAACAAGAGACCCAGTACTTC.

The CDR3 DNA sequence: TGTGCCAGTAGTATGTTAGGTGGCGGGCTCTACAATGAGCAGTTCTTC. The encoded protein is CASSMLGGGLYNEQFF. The chain employs TRBV19 and TRBJ2-1, with a weak D call TRBD2 (5 bases). Trimming shortened V by 3 bases and J by 3 bases, and 15 bases separated the two germline ends. This CDR3 is built from 16 residues. Germline V gene lookup returns CDR1 LNHDA and CDR2 SQIVND (reference sequence).